A single sample gave rise to the 12 T cell receptor beta chains below, sequenced in a study of shared clonotypes between healthy human individuals. The data were produced by immunoSEQ multiplex PCR, yet TCRdb's version contains in-frame clones alone and is incomplete. The sample lists over 2 million clones, just under 95% occurring once. Sample: naive CD4+ T cells from PBMCs. Subset specified: CD45RA+ positively selected. Receptors were obtained from a man in his late teens or twenties in good health. Some clones in this sample may be carry-over from other donors' samples.

The chain joins TRBV7-2 to TRBJ2-5; D might be TRBD2 (6 bases). This CDR3 is 15 amino acids long. Germline CDR1 reads SGHTA; CDR2 reads FQGNSA. Trimming cost V 5 bases and J 5 bases, with 18 bases left between them. The CDR3 sequence is CASSPFNRERETQYF. DNA for the CDR3: TGTGCCAGCAGCCCCTTTAACCGGGAGCGGGAGACCCAGTACTTC.

The J gene is TRBJ2-5, the V gene TRBV5-1; 9 bases match TRBD1. J gave up 2 bases and V 4 bases, and 3 bases lay outside the gene matches. Germline lookup yields CDR1 SGHRS and CDR2 YFSETQ. The CDR3 loop spans 14 amino acids. The CDR3 loop reads CASSRQGGQETQYF. The CDR3 region has the DNA TGCGCCAGCAGCCGACAGGGGGGGCAAGAGACCCAGTACTTC.

The chain is built from TRBV9 and TRBJ2-5, with TRBD2 matching over 8 bases. The CDR3 is 16 amino acids. Germline V gives CDR1 SGDLS, CDR2 YYNGEE. The ends lost 0 bases at V and 5 bases at J; junction bases unmatched: 9. The CDR3, as DNA: TGTGCCAGCAGCGTAGGGACGGGAGGGGGTTGGGAGACCCAGTACTTC. Translated, it gives CASSVGTGGGWETQYF.

This chain connects TRBV5-1 to TRBJ2-1, with D possibly matching TRBD2 (6 bases). Germline V lookup: CDR1 SGHRS, CDR2 YFSETQ. The CDR3 has 14 residues. V was pared by 1 base and J by 6 bases, with 11 bases between. Here the CDR3 DNA reads TGCGCCAGCAGCTTGCGGCCGGAGGGCAATGAGCAGTTCTTC. Its protein is CASSLRPEGNEQFF.

V gene TRBV19 combines with J gene TRBJ2-1; 7 bases are shared with TRBD1. In germline, CDR1 is LNHDA, CDR2 SQIVND (reference sequence). With 5 bases clipped from V and 4 bases from J, the junction kept 11 bases outside the gene matches. The length of the CDR3 is 16 residues. The DNA for the CDR3 is TGTGCCAGTAGTGCTAAAACCGGGACAGTGTACAATGAGCAGTTCTTC. It yields the protein CASSAKTGTVYNEQFF.

The chain recombines TRBV7-9 with TRBJ2-3, with D perhaps given as TRBD1 or TRBD2 (6 bases each). Germline CDR1 is SEHNR and CDR2 is FQNEAQ (reference sequence). This CDR3 region has 13 residues. The V and J ends lost 5 bases and 9 bases respectively, with 15 bases between them. CDR3 region: CASSRDDGGTQYF. Written as DNA, the CDR3 is TGTGCCAGCAGCCGGGACGACGGGGGCACGCAGTATTTT.

The chain recombines TRBV6-1 with TRBJ2-5, with a tentative D call TRBD2 (5 bases). The V gene's germline CDR1 is MNHNS and CDR2 SASEGT. The CDR3 is made up of 15 amino acids. V lost 1 base to trimming and J lost 4 bases, with 13 bases between them. CDR3 amino acids: CASSEGTRAGETQYF. The CDR3 coding sequence is TGTGCCAGCAGTGAAGGAACCCGGGCGGGAGAGACCCAGTACTTC.

On this clone: The sample holds other DNA sequences that translate to the same CDR3. The chain is built from TRBV28 and TRBJ2-7; 8 bases are shared with TRBD1. Germline values: CDR1 MDHEN, CDR2 SYDVKM. The CDR3 length is 13 residues. The ends lost 6 bases at V and 2 bases at J; junction bases unmatched: 3. As DNA, the CDR3 is TGTGCCAGCAGGCCGGGACAGGCCTACGAGCAGTACTTC. Translation: CASRPGQAYEQYF.

This clone was detected only once. Other DNA sequences of this sample code for an identical CDR3. V and J are TRBV5-1 and TRBJ2-7, with 10 positions matching TRBD2. V trimming: 2 bases; J trimming: 2 bases; junction bases outside the gene matches: 1. Germline V lookup: CDR1 SGHRS, CDR2 YFSETQ. The CDR3 spans 14 residues. The CDR3 nucleotides are TGCGCCAGCAGCTTAGCGGGAGGGACCTACGAGCAGTACTTC. It codes for CASSLAGGTYEQYF.

The J gene is TRBJ1-4, the V gene TRBV19; the D gene is possibly TRBD1 (6 bases). Per germline, CDR1 LNHDA and CDR2 SQIVND (reference sequence). The CDR3 length is 14 residues. V lost 9 bases, J lost 7 bases, and 18 bases lay in between. CDR3 DNA sequence: TGTGCCAGGACGTCCGGGGGCACGGGTGAAAAACTGTTTTTT. Its protein product is CARTSGGTGEKLFF. The variable domain in full, completed from reference TRBV19 and TRBJ1-4, reads DGGITQSPKYLFRKEGQNVTLSCEQNLNHDAMYWYRQDPGQGLRLIYYSQIVNDFQKGDIAEGYSVSREKKESFPLTVTSAQKNPTAFYLCARTSGGTGEKLFFGSGTQLSVL.

The V gene is TRBV5-1, the J gene TRBJ2-2, with D hard to call. The CDR3 contains 14 residues. V dropped 4 bases and J dropped 1 base, with 8 bases sitting between them. The V gene's germline CDR1 is SGHRS and CDR2 YFSETQ. CDR3 DNA sequence: TGCGCCAGCAGCATGACCCAGAACACCGGGGAGCTGTTTTTT. Residues: CASSMTQNTGELFF. Full variable domain (rest looked up from reference TRBV5-1 and TRBJ2-2): KAGVTQTPRYLIKTRGQQVTLSCSPISGHRSVSWYQQTPGQGLQFLFEYFSETQRNKGNFPGRFSGRQFSNSRSEMNVSTLELGDSALYLCASSMTQNTGELFFGEGSRLTVL.

The J gene is TRBJ2-3, the V gene TRBV28; no clear D. With 4 bases removed from V and 3 bases from J, the gap between germline ends came to 11 bases. The CDR3 has 14 residues. CDR1 MDHEN and CDR2 SYDVKM come from the germline V gene. CDR3 region: CASSSSPQTDTQYF. CDR3 DNA: TGTGCCAGCAGTTCCTCACCACAGACAGATACGCAGTATTTT.